This T cell receptor beta chain was recorded in a study of CD8 T cells in Susac syndrome. J lost 7 bases, V lost 10 bases, and 13 bases had no gene match. This CDR3 comprises 14 residues. CDR1 is MDHEN and CDR2 is SYDVKM in the germline V gene. About 0.5 to 1 ug RNA was reverse transcribed with random hexamers. TCRdb re-derived calls from the immunoSEQ multiplex PCR reads in MiXCR, one entry per CDR3 protein. Of almost 450,000 distinct CDR3 sequences in the sample, around 85% are singletons; the top ten hold 0.12%. The gene calls are TRBV28 and TRBJ2-1; TRBD2 matches 7 bases. This receptor was taken from a human donor with multiple sclerosis. Sample: CD8+ T cells from PBMCs. CDR3 bases: TGTGCCACCGATTCTGCTAGCGGCTTGAATGAGCAGTTCTTC. Translation gives CATDSASGLNEQFF.